This entry concerns a single T cell receptor (beta chain). What it binds is not known. The sample originates from a study of human T cells and chemical hapten exposure. Using its own MiXCR run on the RACE reads, TCRdb lists one record per CDR3 protein. The profile covers around 110,000 distinct CDR3 sequences, with around 10% appearing a single time and around 1.5% taken by the ten largest. Study observations and caveats: TCRs above 1 in 1000 frequency did not change with DPC sensitization.

Germline V lookup: CDR1 MDHEN, CDR2 SYDVKM. This CDR3 comprises 12 residues. Trimming took off 6 bases at V and 4 bases at J, with 10 bases between the two ends. As to time point: patch test 1, 2 weeks after DPC sensitization. Treatment given: therapeutic diphenylcyclopropenone sensitization with weekly scalp DPC. This material consisted of whole blood, taken in connection with sensitization to the hapten diphenylcyclopropenone (DPC). This chain links TRBV28 with TRBJ2-7; the D is unclear. This clonotype was obtained from a woman in her forties or fifties with alopecia areata. Some clones in this sample may be carry-over from other donors' samples. The CDR3 DNA reads as TGTGCCAGCAGGATGGGTCCGTACGAGCAGTACTTC. Protein product: CASRMGPYEQYF.